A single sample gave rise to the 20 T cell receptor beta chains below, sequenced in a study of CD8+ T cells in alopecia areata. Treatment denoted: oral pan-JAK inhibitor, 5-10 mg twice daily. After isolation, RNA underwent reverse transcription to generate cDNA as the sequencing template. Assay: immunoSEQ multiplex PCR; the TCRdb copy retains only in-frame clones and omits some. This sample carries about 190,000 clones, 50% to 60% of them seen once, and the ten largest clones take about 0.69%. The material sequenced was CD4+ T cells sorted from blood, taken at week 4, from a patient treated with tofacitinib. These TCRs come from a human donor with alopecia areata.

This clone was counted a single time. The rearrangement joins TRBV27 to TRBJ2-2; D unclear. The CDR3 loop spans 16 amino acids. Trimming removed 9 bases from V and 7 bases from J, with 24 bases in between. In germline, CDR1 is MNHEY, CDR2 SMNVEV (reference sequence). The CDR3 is CARTRSRDTAGGELFF. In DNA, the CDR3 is TGTGCCAGAACGAGGAGTAGGGATACGGCTGGCGGGGAGCTGTTTTTT.

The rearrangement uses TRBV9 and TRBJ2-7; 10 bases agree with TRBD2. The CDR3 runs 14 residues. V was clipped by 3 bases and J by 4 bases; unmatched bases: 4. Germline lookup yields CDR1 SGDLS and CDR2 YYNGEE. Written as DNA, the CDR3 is TGTGCCAGCAGCGGAGGACTAGCGGATTACGAGCAGTACTTC. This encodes CASSGGLADYEQYF.

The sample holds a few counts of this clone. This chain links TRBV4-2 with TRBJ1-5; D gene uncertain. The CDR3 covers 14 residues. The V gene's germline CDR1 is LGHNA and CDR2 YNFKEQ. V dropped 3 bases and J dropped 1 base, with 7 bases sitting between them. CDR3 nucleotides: TGTGCCAGCAGCCAGGAAACCAGCAATCAGCCCCAGCATTTT. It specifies CASSQETSNQPQHF.

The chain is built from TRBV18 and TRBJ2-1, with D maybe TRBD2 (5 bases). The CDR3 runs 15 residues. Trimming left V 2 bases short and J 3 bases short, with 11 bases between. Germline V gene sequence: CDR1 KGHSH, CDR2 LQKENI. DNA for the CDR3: TGTGCCAGCTCACCAACCCCGGACTTCTACAATGAGCAGTTCTTC. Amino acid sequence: CASSPTPDFYNEQFF.

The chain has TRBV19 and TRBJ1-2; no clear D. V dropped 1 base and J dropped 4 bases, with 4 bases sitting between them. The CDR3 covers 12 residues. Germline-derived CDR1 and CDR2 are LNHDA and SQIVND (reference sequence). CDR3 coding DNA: TGTGCCAGTAGTATAGCCAGCTATGGCTACACCTTC. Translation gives CASSIASYGYTF. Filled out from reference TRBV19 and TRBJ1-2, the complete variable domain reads DGGITQSPKYLFRKEGQNVTLSCEQNLNHDAMYWYRQDPGQGLRLIYYSQIVNDFQKGDIAEGYSVSREKKESFPLTVTSAQKNPTAFYLCASSIASYGYTFGSGTRLTVV.

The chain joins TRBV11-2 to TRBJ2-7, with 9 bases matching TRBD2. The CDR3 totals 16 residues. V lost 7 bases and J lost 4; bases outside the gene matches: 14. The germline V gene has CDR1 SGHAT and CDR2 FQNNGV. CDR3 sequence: CASTSLRGLALYEQYF. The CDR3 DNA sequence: TGTGCCAGCACTTCGCTTCGAGGACTAGCGCTTTACGAGCAGTACTTC.

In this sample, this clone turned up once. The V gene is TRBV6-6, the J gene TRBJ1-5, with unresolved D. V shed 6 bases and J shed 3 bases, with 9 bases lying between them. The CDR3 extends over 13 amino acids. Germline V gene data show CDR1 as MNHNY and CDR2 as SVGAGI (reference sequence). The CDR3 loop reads CASRPDLNQPQHF. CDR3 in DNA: TGTGCCAGCAGACCGGACCTCAATCAGCCCCAGCATTTT.

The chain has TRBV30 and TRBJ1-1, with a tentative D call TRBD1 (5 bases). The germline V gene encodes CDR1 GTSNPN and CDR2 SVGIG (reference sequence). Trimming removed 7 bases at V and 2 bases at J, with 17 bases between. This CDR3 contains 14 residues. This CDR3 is CALITLGPNTEAFF. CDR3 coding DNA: TGTGCCTTAATTACTTTGGGACCCAACACTGAAGCTTTCTTT.

CDR3 residues: CASSLGGTGEETQYF. The CDR3 nucleotides read TGTGCCAGCAGTTTGGGTGGGACAGGGGAAGAGACCCAGTACTTC. The rearrangement links TRBV28 to TRBJ2-5; the match to TRBD1 covers 10 bases. This CDR3 spans 15 amino acids. Germline V gene data show CDR1 as MDHEN and CDR2 as SYDVKM. After removal of 3 bases from V and 3 bases from J, the junction contained 4 bases not matched to a gene.

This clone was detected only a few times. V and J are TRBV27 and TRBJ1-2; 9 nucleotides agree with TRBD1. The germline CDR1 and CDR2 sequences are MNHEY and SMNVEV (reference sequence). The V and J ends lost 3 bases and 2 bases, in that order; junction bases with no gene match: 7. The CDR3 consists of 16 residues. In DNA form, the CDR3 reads TGTGCCAGCAGTTTGGGCGGGACAGGGAGAAACTATGGCTACACCTTC. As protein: CASSLGGTGRNYGYTF.

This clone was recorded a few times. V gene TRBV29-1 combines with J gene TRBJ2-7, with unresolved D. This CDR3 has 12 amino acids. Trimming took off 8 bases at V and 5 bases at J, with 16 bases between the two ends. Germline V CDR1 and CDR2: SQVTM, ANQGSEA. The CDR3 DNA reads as TGCAGCTCCCGTTCGGGTAAGGACGAGCAGTACTTC. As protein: CSSRSGKDEQYF.

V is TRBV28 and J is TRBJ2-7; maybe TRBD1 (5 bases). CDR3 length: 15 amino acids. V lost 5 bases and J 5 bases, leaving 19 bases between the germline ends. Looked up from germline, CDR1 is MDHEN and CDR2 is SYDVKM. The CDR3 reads CASSTAGHDAHEQYF. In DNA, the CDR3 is TGTGCCAGCAGTACTGCTGGACACGACGCCCACGAGCAGTACTTC.

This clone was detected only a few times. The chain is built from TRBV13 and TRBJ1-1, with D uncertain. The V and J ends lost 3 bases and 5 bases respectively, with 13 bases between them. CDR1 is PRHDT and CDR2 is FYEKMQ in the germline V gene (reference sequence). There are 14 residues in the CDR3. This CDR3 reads CASSFRTRGTEAFF. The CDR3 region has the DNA TGTGCCAGCAGCTTTAGGACCCGAGGGACTGAAGCTTTCTTT.

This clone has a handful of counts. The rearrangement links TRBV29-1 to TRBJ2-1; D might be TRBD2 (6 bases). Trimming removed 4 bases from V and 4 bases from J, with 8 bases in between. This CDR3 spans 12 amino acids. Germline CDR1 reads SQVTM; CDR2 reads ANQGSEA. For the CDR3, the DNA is TGCAGCGTTGGGAGGGCGTACAATGAGCAGTTCTTC. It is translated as CSVGRAYNEQFF.

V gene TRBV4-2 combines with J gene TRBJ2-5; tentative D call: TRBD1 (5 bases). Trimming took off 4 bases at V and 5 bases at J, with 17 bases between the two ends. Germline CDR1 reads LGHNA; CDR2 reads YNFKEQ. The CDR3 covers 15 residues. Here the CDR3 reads CASSLTESFGETQYF. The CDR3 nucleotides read TGTGCCAGCAGCCTGACAGAAAGTTTCGGGGAGACCCAGTACTTC.

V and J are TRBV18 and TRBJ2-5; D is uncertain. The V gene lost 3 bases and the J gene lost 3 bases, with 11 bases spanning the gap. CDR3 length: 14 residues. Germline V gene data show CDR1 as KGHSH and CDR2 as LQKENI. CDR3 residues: CASSPPSAKETQYF. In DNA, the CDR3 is TGTGCCAGCTCACCCCCGTCAGCGAAAGAGACCCAGTACTTC.

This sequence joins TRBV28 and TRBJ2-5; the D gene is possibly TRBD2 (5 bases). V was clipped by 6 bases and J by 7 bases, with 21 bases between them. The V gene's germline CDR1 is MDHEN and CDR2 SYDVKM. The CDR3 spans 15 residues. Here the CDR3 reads CASSRPGRDGGTQYF. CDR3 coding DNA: TGTGCCAGCAGCCGACCGGGCCGAGATGGAGGGACCCAGTACTTC.

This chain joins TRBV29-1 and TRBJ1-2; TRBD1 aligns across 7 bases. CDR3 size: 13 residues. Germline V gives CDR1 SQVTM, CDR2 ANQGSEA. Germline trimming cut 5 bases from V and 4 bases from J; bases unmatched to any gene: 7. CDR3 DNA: TGCAGCGTTCGGGACAGAGACCCCTATGGCTACACCTTC. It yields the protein CSVRDRDPYGYTF.

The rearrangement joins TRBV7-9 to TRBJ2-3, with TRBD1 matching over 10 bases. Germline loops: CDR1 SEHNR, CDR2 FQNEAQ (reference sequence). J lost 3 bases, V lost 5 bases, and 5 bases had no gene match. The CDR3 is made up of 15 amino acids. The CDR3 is CASSPRDRGTDTQYF. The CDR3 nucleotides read TGTGCCAGCAGCCCCCGGGACAGGGGAACAGATACGCAGTATTTT.

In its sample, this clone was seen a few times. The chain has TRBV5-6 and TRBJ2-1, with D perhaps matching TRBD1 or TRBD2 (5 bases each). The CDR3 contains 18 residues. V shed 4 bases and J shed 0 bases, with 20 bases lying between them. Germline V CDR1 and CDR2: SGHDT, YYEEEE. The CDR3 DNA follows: TGTGCCAGCAGCCGGCCCGGGGCAGCAAGCATCTCCTACAATGAGCAGTTCTTC. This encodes CASSRPGAASISYNEQFF.